This T cell receptor (beta chain) comes out of a study of shared clonotypes between healthy human individuals. Study outcomes and limitations: The study generally estimated greater richness for naive than memory subsets. Sorted-subset sequencing was shown by rarefaction to be incomplete despite large depth.

This clone was observed a handful of times. The antigen is undetermined. V lost 2 bases and J 9 bases, leaving 19 bases between the germline ends. CDR1 and CDR2 from the germline V gene are LGHNA and YNFKEQ. This CDR3 region has 15 residues. Measured with immunoSEQ multiplex PCR; TCRdb has only the in-frame clones, and not every one. The data show 2,500,000 or so clones, approximately 90% seen once. This receptor was obtained from a man in his late teens or twenties in good health. Some clones in this sample may be carry-over from other donors' samples. The sequencing sample was made of naive CD4+ T cells from PBMCs. As to subset: CD45RA+ positively selected. The V and J genes are TRBV4-2 and TRBJ1-2; D uncertain. The chain's CDR3 is CASSQRNQPSLSYTF. CDR3 bases: TGTGCCAGCAGCCAAAGAAACCAGCCCTCCCTAAGCTACACCTTC.